This T cell receptor (beta chain) was identified during a study of synovial regulatory T cells in juvenile arthritis. Study background: One patient received methotrexate plus infliximab; one lacked treatment information. Study findings and constraints: iaTreg cells shared more CDR3 sequences with synovial Tregs than other blood Tregs did.

Here immunoSEQ multiplex PCR was the method, and the copy in TCRdb shows in-frame clones only, minus some. The table lists roughly 890 clones. Synovial fluid was collected with matched peripheral blood from each patient with active arthritis. Roughly eleven-patient cohort: 11 active juvenile idiopathic arthritis patients, 3 polyarticular, 8 oligoarticular. This CDR3 is 13 amino acids long. No DNA was logged. Germline V lookup: CDR1 SGHRS, CDR2 YFSETQ. Frequency places this clone as large. Its antigen remains unknown. The sequenced sample was Treg cells from the synovium. The rearrangement links TRBV5-1 to TRBJ1-6. The source is a donor younger than 30 with juvenile idiopathic arthritis. CDR3 residues: CASSLGGNSPLHF. The variable domain in full, with the rest retrieved from reference TRBV5-1 and TRBJ1-6, is KAGVTQTPRYLIKTRGQQVTLSCSPISGHRSVSWYQQTPGQGLQFLFEYFSETQRNKGNFPGRFSGRQFSNSRSEMNVSTLELGDSALYLCASSLGGNSPLHFGNGTRLTVT.